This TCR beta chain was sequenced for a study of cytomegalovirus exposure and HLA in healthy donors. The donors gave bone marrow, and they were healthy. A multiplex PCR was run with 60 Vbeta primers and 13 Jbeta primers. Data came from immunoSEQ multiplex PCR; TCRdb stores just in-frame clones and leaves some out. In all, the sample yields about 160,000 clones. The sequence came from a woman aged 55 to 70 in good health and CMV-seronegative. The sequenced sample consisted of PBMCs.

Written as DNA, the CDR3 is TGTGCCAGCTCACCCTTCCGGGACAGGGGTCGTGGCACCGGGGAGCTGTTTTTT. It specifies CASSPFRDRGRGTGELFF. The chain links TRBV18 to TRBJ2-2, with 10 positions matching TRBD1. Germline loops: CDR1 KGHSH, CDR2 LQKENI. CDR3 size: 18 residues. The J segment lost 4 bases and the V segment lost 3 bases, leaving 11 bases of the junction unmatched. Together with reference TRBV18 and TRBJ2-2, the CDR3 gives the full variable domain: NAGVMQNPRHLVRRRGQEARLRCSPMKGHSHVYWYRQLPEEGLKFMVYLQKENIIDESGMPKERFSAEFPKEGPSILRIQQVVRGDSAAYFCASSPFRDRGRGTGELFFGEGSRLTVL.